These 9 T cell receptor beta chains share one sample of origin, sequenced in a study of OX40 agonist ivuxolimab in advanced cancers. The repertoire was sequenced with immunoSEQ multiplex PCR; TCRdb's copy has only in-frame clones and lacks some. The sample yields 90,000 to 150,000 clones, 80% to 90% seen once. Specimen: CD4+ or CD8+ T cells sorted from blood, collected in a trial of the OX40 agonist ivuxolimab. Every receptor here comes from an adult with an advanced solid tumor such as melanoma, head and neck, liver or kidney cancer.

V is TRBV4-1 and J is TRBJ2-4; 11 nucleotides agree with TRBD2. With 4 bases clipped from V and 4 bases from J, the junction kept 6 bases outside the gene matches. There are 16 residues in the CDR3. Germline V gives CDR1 MGHRA, CDR2 YSYEKL. The CDR3 loop is CASSLNPSGGKNIQYF. The CDR3 bases are TGCGCCAGCAGCCTGAACCCTAGCGGGGGGAAAAACATTCAGTACTTC.

The J gene is TRBJ2-5, the V gene TRBV28, with 16 bases matching TRBD2. Germline assignment: CDR1 MDHEN and CDR2 SYDVKM. V lost 6 bases, J lost 5 bases, and 9 bases stayed unmatched. The CDR3 extends over 17 amino acids. CDR3 amino acids: CASRSGTSGGALETQYF. The CDR3 DNA is TGTGCCAGCAGAAGTGGGACTAGCGGGGGGGCTTTGGAGACCCAGTACTTC.

V usage is TRBV25-1 and J usage is TRBJ1-6, with D unclear. The CDR3 is made up of 14 amino acids. CDR1 and CDR2 (germline): MGHDK, SYGVNS. V lost 1 base to trimming and J lost 6 bases, with 7 bases between them. CDR3 sequence (DNA): TGTGCCAGCAGTGAATTTTTTGGTAATTCACCCCTCCACTTT. Translated, it gives CASSEFFGNSPLHF.

The chain carries TRBV10-3 and TRBJ2-5; TRBD2 matches 8 bases. The V segment lost 6 bases and the J segment 1 base; nucleotides outside the gene matches: 10. The CDR3 has 16 amino acids. From germline, CDR1 is ENHRY and CDR2 SYGVKD. The CDR3 here is CAISPSSGGAQETQYF. For the CDR3, the DNA is TGTGCCATCAGCCCTTCCTCCGGGGGGGCCCAAGAGACCCAGTACTTC.

The chain recombines TRBV9 with TRBJ2-5; D is unclear. The CDR3 sequence is 15 residues long. Looked up from germline, CDR1 is SGDLS and CDR2 is YYNGEE. The germline V and J ends were trimmed by 4 bases and 4 bases, with 17 bases remaining between them. CDR3 protein: CASSTQQVGIETQYF. The DNA of the CDR3 is TGTGCCAGCAGCACCCAGCAGGTCGGTATAGAGACCCAGTACTTC. The whole variable domain, filled in from reference TRBV9 and TRBJ2-5, reads DSGVTQTPKHLITATGQRVTLRCSPRSGDLSVYWYQQSLDQGLQFLIQYYNGEERAKGNILERFSAQQFPDLHSELNLSSLELGDSALYFCASSTQQVGIETQYFGPGTRLLVL.

This chain uses TRBV7-2 with TRBJ2-1, with TRBD2 matching over 10 bases. V was clipped by 1 base and J by 7 bases; unmatched bases: 4. The CDR3 is 15 amino acids. Germline V gene data show CDR1 as SGHTA and CDR2 as FQGNSA. The CDR3 loop reads CASSLELAGLNEQFF. CDR3 bases: TGTGCCAGCAGCTTAGAACTAGCGGGGCTGAATGAGCAGTTCTTC.

This chain uses TRBV4-2 with TRBJ2-1; D may be TRBD2 (7 bases). The V and J ends lost 1 base and 0 bases respectively, with 13 bases between them. This CDR3 comprises 17 residues. Germline loops: CDR1 LGHNA, CDR2 YNFKEQ. CDR3 protein: CASSQAGGLSSYNEQFF. For the CDR3, the DNA is TGTGCCAGCAGCCAAGCCGGGGGGCTTAGCTCCTACAATGAGCAGTTCTTC.

This clone has at least ten counts. The J gene is TRBJ1-2, the V gene TRBV6-5, with a tentative D call TRBD1 (6 bases). CDR1 is MNHEY and CDR2 is SVGAGI in the germline V gene. This CDR3 comprises 12 residues. V was cut by 8 bases and J by 4 bases, with 11 bases left in between. This CDR3 reads CASWTALYGYTF. In DNA form, the CDR3 reads TGTGCCAGCTGGACAGCTCTCTATGGCTACACCTTC.

The rearrangement uses TRBV28 and TRBJ1-1, with D perhaps matching TRBD1 (6 bases). CDR3 length: 16 residues. Trimming took 6 bases from V and 5 from J, leaving 22 bases between them. Germline CDR1 reads MDHEN; CDR2 reads SYDVKM. The CDR3 spells CASRLPGAPANTEAFF. Here the CDR3 DNA reads TGTGCCAGCAGGCTCCCAGGGGCACCGGCGAATACTGAAGCTTTCTTT.